This T cell receptor (beta chain) originates from a study of cytomegalovirus exposure and HLA in healthy donors. Overall study: Roughly 80 million unique TCRs from HLA-typed donors were held in an early data release.

The germline gives CDR1 MNHEY, CDR2 SVGAGI. The CDR3 length is 14 residues. Unmatched junction bases numbered 4, after V lost 0 bases and J lost 6 bases. Primers included in the PCR were 60 Vbeta and 13 Jbeta primers. Profiled with immunoSEQ multiplex PCR; TCRdb holds only in-frame clones, not every one. The table includes 120,000 or so clones, around 82% detected once. Comments on this clone: Its antigen is as yet unknown.

Study-level points and caveats: Some segments of the V type, notably TRBV6-2 and TRBV6-3, were excluded as indistinguishable. Being productive about 87% or about 30% of the time was typical of most TCR beta V segments in an earlier analysis. In vitro, three CMV-associated chains proved specific for CMV antigens.

This receptor was taken from a woman between 40 and 55 years old in good health and CMV-seropositive. The source material was PBMCs. V is TRBV6-5 and J is TRBJ2-7, with 8 bases fitting TRBD1. In DNA, the CDR3 is TGTGCCAGCAGTTACTCAAGGACAGGGATCGAGCAGTACTTC. As protein: CASSYSRTGIEQYF.